This is a list of T cell receptor beta chains from one sample in a study of T cell responses to AZD1222 COVID-19 vaccine. Clones were sequenced by immunoSEQ multiplex PCR, and TCRdb holds only the in-frame ones, with some missing. The data hold about 190,000 clones, with around nine tenths observed a single time. The source was peripheral blood, collected 28 days after the second dose of the MenACWY control vaccine. The receptors shown here come from an adult who received the MenACWY meningococcal vaccine as a control. Each CDR3 is given with its conserved first and last residue. The D gene is left open where the match is weak. The size of a clone is reported for some rows only, either as once, few or many, or as a class for expanded clones.

V	J	D	length	size	DNA	CDR3
TRBV7-3	TRBJ1-6	TRBD1	13	-	TGTGCCAGCTCCAGATTCCAGGGGGCACCCCTCCACTTT	CASSRFQGAPLHF
TRBV5-6	TRBJ2-7	-	16	-	TGTGCCAGCAGCTCCCGATTACAGACAATCTCCTACGAGCAGTACTTC	CASSSRLQTISYEQYF
TRBV6-5	TRBJ2-3	-	14	-	TGTGCCAGCAGTCCGGAGGGTGGCACAGATACGCAGTATTTT	CASSPEGGTDTQYF
TRBV29-1	TRBJ2-3	-	13	-	TGCAGCGTTGATGGCAGGGGCACAGATACGCAGTATTTT	CSVDGRGTDTQYF
TRBV11-2	TRBJ1-4	-	16	-	TGTGCCAGCAGCTTCAATTCCGGGACGGGAAATGAAAAACTGTTTTTT	CASSFNSGTGNEKLFF
TRBV30	TRBJ2-1	-	14	-	TGTGCCTGGAGTTTGGGTCTAGCCAGCAATGAGCAGTTCTTC	CAWSLGLASNEQFF
TRBV2	TRBJ1-2	TRBD1	17	once	TGTGCCAGCACAAAGGGGGACAGTACACCATCTAACTATGGCTACACCTTC	CASTKGDSTPSNYGYTF
TRBV19	TRBJ2-5	TRBD2	15	-	TGTGCCCGCCGGACTAGCGGGATTCGTCAAGAGACCCAGTACTTC	CARRTSGIRQETQYF
TRBV6-5	TRBJ1-1	-	15	-	TGTGCCAGCAGACATCCGGGACAAGCGAACACTGAAGCTTTCTTT	CASRHPGQANTEAFF
TRBV5-4	TRBJ2-1	TRBD2	15	once	TGTGCCAGCAGTCGAGCGGGAGGAGAGTGGAATGAGCAGTTCTTC	CASSRAGGEWNEQFF
TRBV9	TRBJ1-1	-	14	-	TGTGCCAGCAGCGTAGACGGATGGAACACTGAAGCTTTCTTT	CASSVDGWNTEAFF
TRBV7-3	TRBJ1-1	-	14	-	TGTGCCAGCAGGGATGGGACATCGAACACTGAAGCTTTCTTT	CASRDGTSNTEAFF
TRBV19	TRBJ2-5	-	16	once	TGTGCCAGTAGTATCAGACCCGATTTGGAGCAAGAGACCCAGTACTTC	CASSIRPDLEQETQYF
TRBV11-2	TRBJ2-5	-	12	-	TGTGCCAGCAGATACACCTCAGAGACCCAGTACTTC	CASRYTSETQYF
TRBV25-1	TRBJ1-2	-	12	-	TGTGCCAGCAGTGATCCACCGTATGGCTACACCTTC	CASSDPPYGYTF
TRBV11-2	TRBJ2-2	TRBD1	15	-	TGTGCCGGCACTACAGGGGGATCTAACACCGGGGAGCTGTTTTTT	CAGTTGGSNTGELFF
TRBV19	TRBJ1-4	-	13	-	TGTGCCAGGCCGGGACGGATAGATGAAAAACTGTTTTTT	CARPGRIDEKLFF
TRBV18	TRBJ1-5	-	15	-	TGTGCCAGCTCCGTGGCCCGGGACCGAGATCAGCCCCAGCATTTT	CASSVARDRDQPQHF
TRBV5-4	TRBJ2-1	-	15	-	TGTGCCAGCAGCTGGCGTACGACCTCCTACAATGAGCAGTTCTTC	CASSWRTTSYNEQFF
TRBV18	TRBJ2-2	-	16	once	TGTGCCAGCTCACCACCTTGGCGGGAGAACACCGGGGAGCTGTTTTTT	CASSPPWRENTGELFF
TRBV24-1	TRBJ2-3	TRBD1	14	-	TGTGCCACCAGTGATAGTCCAGGGGGAGATACGCAGTATTTT	CATSDSPGGDTQYF
TRBV30	TRBJ1-1	TRBD1	14	-	TGTGCCTGGAGGATAGGACAGGGAGTCACTGAAGCTTTCTTT	CAWRIGQGVTEAFF
TRBV6-1	TRBJ2-1	TRBD2	16	-	TGTGCCAGCAGTGAAGGGGGACTAGCACGCTACAATGAGCAGTTCTTC	CASSEGGLARYNEQFF
TRBV6-7	TRBJ2-7	TRBD2	16	-	TGTGCCAGCAGTTCTGGACTAGCTCGGGGGCCTTACGAGCAGTACTTC	CASSSGLARGPYEQYF
TRBV27	TRBJ1-2	TRBD1	15	-	TGTGCCAGCAGACGAACAGGGGGGCGAGGCTATGGCTACACCTTC	CASRRTGGRGYGYTF
TRBV4-3	TRBJ1-6	-	17	-	TGCGCCAGCAGCCAAGAGATCAGGAGTTCGGTTAGTTCACCCCTCCACTTT	CASSQEIRSSVSSPLHF
TRBV29-1	TRBJ1-4	TRBD1	12	-	TGCAGCGTTGAAAAGGGACAGGAAAAACTGTTTTTT	CSVEKGQEKLFF
TRBV12-3/TRBV12-4	TRBJ1-1	-	12	-	TGTGCCAGCAGTTTGGCATACACTGAAGCTTTCTTT	CASSLAYTEAFF
TRBV7-9	TRBJ2-1	-	12	-	TGTGCCAGCAGCTTTGGAAACAATGAGCAGTTCTTC	CASSFGNNEQFF
TRBV28	TRBJ1-1	TRBD1	14	-	TGTGCCAGCAGTTTTTTCACAGGGGAAACTGAAGCTTTCTTT	CASSFFTGETEAFF
TRBV3-1/TRBV3-2	TRBJ2-3	TRBD2	14	-	TGTGCCAGCAGCCAAGTGGCTAGCGGAGATACGCAGTATTTT	CASSQVASGDTQYF
TRBV5-1	TRBJ2-5	TRBD1	15	-	TGCGCCAGCAGCTTGAGCGGGACAGGGAGAGAGACCCAGTACTTC	CASSLSGTGRETQYF
TRBV27	TRBJ1-5	-	16	-	TGTGCCAGCAGTTTATGGGTACCGGGTCAAAATCAGCCCCAGCATTTT	CASSLWVPGQNQPQHF
TRBV6-5	TRBJ1-5	-	13	-	TGTGCCAGCAGAGAGAGTAGTAATCAGCCCCAGCATTTT	CASRESSNQPQHF
TRBV6-5	TRBJ1-2	-	13	-	TGTGCCAGCAGTCAAACGGTAGATGCTGGCTACACCTTC	CASSQTVDAGYTF
TRBV12-3/TRBV12-4	TRBJ1-5	-	13	-	TGTGCCAGCAGTTCGGGGACCAATCAGCCCCAGCATTTT	CASSSGTNQPQHF
TRBV28	TRBJ1-4	TRBD1	12	-	TGTGCCAGCCGACAGGGGTGGGAAAAACTGTTTTTT	CASRQGWEKLFF
TRBV19	TRBJ2-1	-	14	-	TGTGCCAGTAGTGGGCTCGGATCGTACAATGAGCAGTTCTTC	CASSGLGSYNEQFF
TRBV29-1	TRBJ2-7	-	15	-	TGCAGCGTTGAAGGTGCCGTAAAAAATAACTACGAGCAGTACTTC	CSVEGAVKNNYEQYF
TRBV19	TRBJ2-4	TRBD2	22	-	TGTGCCAGTAGTATCAATTTTGGTCTAGCGGGAGGGTCGCCCCTAGCCAAAAACATTCAGTACTTC	CASSINFGLAGGSPLAKNIQYF
TRBV6-5	TRBJ2-5	TRBD1	14	-	TGTGCCAGCAGCCTCCCAGGGGGCGGGGAGACCCAGTACTTC	CASSLPGGGETQYF
TRBV28	TRBJ1-4	-	15	-	TGTGCCAGCAGTGGCTCATTCGGGGTTGGCGAAAAACTGTTTTTT	CASSGSFGVGEKLFF
TRBV12-5	TRBJ2-5	-	13	-	TGTGCTAGTGGTACCCGACAGCAAGAGACCCAGTACTTC	CASGTRQQETQYF
TRBV30	TRBJ2-3	TRBD1	15	once	TGTGCCTGGAGTCGGGGACAGCTAAGCACAGATACGCAGTATTTT	CAWSRGQLSTDTQYF
TRBV6-1	TRBJ1-5	TRBD1	16	-	TGTGCCAGCAGTGCCCGCGGGACAGGGGGTTGGCAGCCCCAGCATTTT	CASSARGTGGWQPQHF
TRBV6-5	TRBJ1-5	-	13	-	TGTGCCAGCAGGATAACACGGAATCAGCCCCAGCATTTT	CASRITRNQPQHF
TRBV30	TRBJ1-2	TRBD1	14	-	TGTGCCTGGAGTGTCGGTCAGGGGGTCTATGGCTACACCTTC	CAWSVGQGVYGYTF
TRBV23-1	TRBJ1-4	-	15	-	TGCGCCAGCACCCACCTCGCTGGGGAGGGTGAAAAACTGTTTTTT	CASTHLAGEGEKLFF
TRBV11-2	TRBJ2-1	-	12	-	TGTGCCAGCTCCTCCTCGGGAGTAGGGCAGTTCTTC	CASSSSGVGQFF
TRBV15	TRBJ2-2	-	12	once	TGTGCCACCAGCAGCGGAACCGGGGAGCTGTTTTTT	CATSSGTGELFF
TRBV28	TRBJ1-4	-	16	-	TGTGCCAGCAGCGACCCTTTTGGAGGGACTAATGAAAAACTGTTTTTT	CASSDPFGGTNEKLFF
TRBV6-4	TRBJ2-2	-	15	-	TGTGCCAGCAGTGAGTCTCCCTGGAACACCGGGGAGCTGTTTTTT	CASSESPWNTGELFF
TRBV7-2	TRBJ2-5	-	15	-	TGTGCCAGCAGCTTAGCGGAGAGCAGCCAAGAGACCCAGTACTTC	CASSLAESSQETQYF
TRBV11-2	TRBJ2-1	-	18	few	TGTGCCAGCAGCTTAGAGAGGGGACGCCTAAGCTCCTACAATGAGCAGTTCTTC	CASSLERGRLSSYNEQFF
TRBV7-9	TRBJ1-2	TRBD1	16	-	TGTGCCAGCAGCTTAGCGCTGGGGACAGGGCGCGGTGGCTACACCTTC	CASSLALGTGRGGYTF